One and the same sample provided the 15 T cell receptor beta chains below, sequenced in a study of graft-versus-host responses after intestinal transplantation (dated by TCRdb to the early 2020s). Dithiothreitol, EDTA incubations and collagenase D digestion were used to isolate intraepithelial and lamina propria lymphocytes from graft specimens. Library generation was performed with the immunoSEQ multiplex PCR assay. Sourced from immuneACCESS, this table was stored by TCRdb with only in-frame sequences that have V and J called. A share of the clones is absent; for the studies checked, an unresolved V gene accounts for under half, and the remainder has no known explanation. The sample table shows about 14,000 clones, and about 55% are seen once. The biggest ten clones account for more than 10% of the sample. The sample consisted of ileum tissue, taken 524 days after transplant. These TCRs come from a human patient who received an intestinal transplant, so some T cells may come from the graft donor.

By sample share, this clone is medium-sized. The chain employs TRBV4-3 and TRBJ1-2, with a possible D match to TRBD1 (6 bases). The CDR3 extends over 16 amino acids. V gave up 0 bases and J gave up 7 bases, with 18 bases separating them. Germline values: CDR1 LGHNA, CDR2 YSLEER. The CDR3 coding sequence is TGCGCCAGCAGCCAAGATCGAAACGAACAGGGCGGTGGCTACACCTTC. Encoded protein: CASSQDRNEQGGGYTF.

V and J are TRBV7-2 and TRBJ1-4; 9 nucleotides line up with TRBD1. Germline-derived CDR1 and CDR2 are SGHTA and FQGNSA. After removal of 5 bases from V and 8 bases from J, the junction contained 6 bases not matched to a gene. The length of the CDR3 is 14 residues. In DNA form, the CDR3 reads TGTGCCAGCAGCCTCGGACAGGGGAGGGAAAAACTGTTTTTT. Its protein product is CASSLGQGREKLFF.

This clone has only a few counts. The V gene is TRBV11-2, the J gene TRBJ2-3, with 13 bases matching TRBD2. In germline, CDR1 is SGHAT, CDR2 FQNNGV. The CDR3 spans 16 residues. With V trimmed by 5 bases and J by 6 bases, 8 bases remained unmatched. The chain's CDR3 is CASSTWTSGGGDTQYF. DNA for the CDR3: TGTGCCAGCAGCACATGGACTAGCGGGGGAGGGGATACGCAGTATTTT.

This clone has only a few counts. V usage is TRBV30 and J usage is TRBJ1-2; 9 bases are a match to TRBD1. Germline trimming cut 4 bases from V and 0 bases from J; bases unmatched to any gene: 12. Germline CDR1 reads GTSNPN; CDR2 reads SVGIG (reference sequence). This CDR3 comprises 17 residues. CDR3 coding DNA: TGTGCCTGGAAGGCCCTCGGGACAGGGCCCTCTAACTATGGCTACACCTTC. This translates into CAWKALGTGPSNYGYTF.

The V gene is TRBV30, the J gene TRBJ2-7; TRBD1 matches at 7 bases. CDR1 and CDR2 (germline): GTSNPN, SVGIG (reference sequence). With 4 bases clipped from V and 3 bases from J, the junction kept 0 bases outside the gene matches. The length of the CDR3 is 11 residues. The CDR3 DNA reads as TGTGCCTGGACAGGGGGCTACGAGCAGTACTTC. Amino acid sequence: CAWTGGYEQYF.

By frequency in the sample, this clone is medium-sized. The chain recombines TRBV6-5 with TRBJ2-7; D unclear. CDR1 is MNHEY and CDR2 is SVGAGI in the germline V gene. V was pared by 7 bases and J by 2 bases, with 6 bases between. This CDR3 spans 11 amino acids. The CDR3 region has the DNA TGTGCCAGCACCTATGCCTACGAGCAGTACTTC. Translating it yields CASTYAYEQYF.

This chain uses TRBV28 with TRBJ1-2; maybe TRBD1 (6 bases). CDR3 length: 12 amino acids. Germline CDR1 reads MDHEN; CDR2 reads SYDVKM. Trimming shortened V by 7 bases and J by 4 bases, and 10 bases separated the two germline ends. CDR3 bases: TGTGCCAGCAAACAGGGCGGCTATGGCTACACCTTC. Protein sequence: CASKQGGYGYTF.

The rearrangement uses TRBV10-2 and TRBJ2-7; the match to TRBD1 covers 7 bases. The CDR3 covers 13 residues. J was trimmed by 2 bases and V by 5 bases; bases with no gene match: 3. CDR1 is WSHSY and CDR2 is SAAADI in the germline V gene. The CDR3 is CASSTDRAYEQYF. CDR3 in DNA: TGCGCCAGCAGTACCGACAGGGCCTACGAGCAGTACTTC.

Regarding this clone: Additional DNA sequences in this sample encode the identical CDR3. The chain links TRBV5-5 to TRBJ2-5; a weak D match, TRBD1 (5 bases). V gave up 0 bases and J gave up 2 bases, with 14 bases separating them. Germline loops: CDR1 SGHKS, CDR2 YYEKEE (reference sequence). The CDR3 extends over 16 amino acids. CDR3 amino acids: CASSLARQGGQETQYF. The CDR3 nucleotides are TGTGCCAGCAGCTTGGCCCGTCAGGGCGGACAAGAGACCCAGTACTTC.

The genes are TRBV5-1 and TRBJ2-3; 15 bases fit TRBD2. Per germline, CDR1 SGHRS and CDR2 YFSETQ. The V segment lost 4 bases and the J segment 4 bases; nucleotides outside the gene matches: 7. The CDR3 sequence is 17 residues long. The CDR3, as DNA: TGCGCCAGCAGCCCGGGACTAGCGGGGGGCCGGGCAGATACGCAGTATTTT. It is translated as CASSPGLAGGRADTQYF. Based on the CDR3 plus reference TRBV5-1 and TRBJ2-3, the full variable domain is KAGVTQTPRYLIKTRGQQVTLSCSPISGHRSVSWYQQTPGQGLQFLFEYFSETQRNKGNFPGRFSGRQFSNSRSEMNVSTLELGDSALYLCASSPGLAGGRADTQYFGPGTRLTVL.

This clone has a handful of counts. The chain joins TRBV18 to TRBJ2-3, with 9 bases identical to TRBD2. The CDR3 has 15 amino acids. The germline gives CDR1 KGHSH, CDR2 LQKENI. Losses at the gene ends were 2 bases for V and 5 bases for J; bases not matched to a gene: 5. The CDR3 region has the DNA TGTGCCAGCTCACCAGGGCGGGGGGGCGAAGATACGCAGTATTTT. Amino acid sequence: CASSPGRGGEDTQYF.

The V call is TRBV7-9, the J call TRBJ2-1; 8 bases line up with TRBD2. The ends lost 5 bases at V and 8 bases at J; junction bases unmatched: 11. The CDR3 sequence is 15 residues long. Per the germline V gene, CDR1 is SEHNR and CDR2 is FQNEAQ (reference sequence). The CDR3: CASSPFRGGIDEQFF. In DNA form, the CDR3 reads TGTGCCAGCAGCCCCTTCCGGGGGGGGATCGATGAGCAGTTCTTC.

The rearrangement links TRBV21-1 to TRBJ2-3; the tabulated D call, TRBD2, remains unverified against the DNA. TRBV21-1 is an annotated pseudogene. The length of the CDR3 is 18 residues. Here the CDR3 reads CASRGGTSGGRGTDTQYF. The CDR3 DNA is TGTGCCAGCAGGGGGGGGACTAGCGGGGGTAGAGGCACAGATACGCAGTATTTT.

V is TRBV5-1 and J is TRBJ1-2, with 11 bases lining up with TRBD1. Germline V gene sequence: CDR1 SGHRS, CDR2 YFSETQ. CDR3 size: 15 residues. V was pared by 0 bases and J by 4 bases, with 2 bases of the junction left unmatched. CDR3 sequence: CASSLGTGGLYGYTF. CDR3 nucleotide sequence: TGCGCCAGCAGCTTGGGGACAGGGGGCCTCTATGGCTACACCTTC.

The DNA of the CDR3 is TGTGCCAGCAGACCGACGGGGGAGGTTGAAAAACTGTTTTTT. It yields the protein CASRPTGEVEKLFF. The chain joins TRBV27 to TRBJ1-4; D is possibly TRBD1 (5 bases). Germline CDR1 and CDR2: MNHEY and SMNVEV (reference sequence). V dropped 6 bases and J dropped 7 bases, with 15 bases sitting between them. This CDR3 is 14 amino acids long.